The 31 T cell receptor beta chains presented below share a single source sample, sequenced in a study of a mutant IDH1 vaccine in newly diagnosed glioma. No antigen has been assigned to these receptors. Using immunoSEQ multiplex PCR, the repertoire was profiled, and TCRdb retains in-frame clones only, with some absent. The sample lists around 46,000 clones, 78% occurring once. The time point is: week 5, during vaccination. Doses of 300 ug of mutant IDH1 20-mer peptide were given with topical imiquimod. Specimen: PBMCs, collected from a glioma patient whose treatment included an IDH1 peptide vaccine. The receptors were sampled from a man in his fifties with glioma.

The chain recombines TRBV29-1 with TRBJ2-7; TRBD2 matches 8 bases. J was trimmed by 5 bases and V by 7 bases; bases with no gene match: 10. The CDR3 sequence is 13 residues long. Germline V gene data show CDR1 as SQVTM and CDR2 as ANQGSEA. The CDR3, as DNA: TGCAGCGCCGGGGCCGGGACTAGGGACGAGCAGTACTTC. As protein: CSAGAGTRDEQYF.

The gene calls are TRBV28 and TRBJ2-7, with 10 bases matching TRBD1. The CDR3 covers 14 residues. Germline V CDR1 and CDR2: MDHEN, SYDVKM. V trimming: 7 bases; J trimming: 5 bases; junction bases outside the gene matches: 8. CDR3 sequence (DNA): TGTGCCAGCATCCAGGACAGGGGGACCAACGAGCAGTACTTC. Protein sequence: CASIQDRGTNEQYF.

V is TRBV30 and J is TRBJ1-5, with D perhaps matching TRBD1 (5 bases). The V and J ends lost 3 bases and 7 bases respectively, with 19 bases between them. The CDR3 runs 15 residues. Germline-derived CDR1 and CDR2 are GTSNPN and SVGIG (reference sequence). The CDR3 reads CAWSRPSQGSQPQHF. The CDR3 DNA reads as TGTGCCTGGAGCCGGCCCTCTCAGGGTAGCCAGCCCCAGCATTTT. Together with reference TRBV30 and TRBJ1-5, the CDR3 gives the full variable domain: SQTIHQWPATLVQPVGSPLSLECTVEGTSNPNLYWYRQAAGRGLQLLFYSVGIGQISSEVPQNLSASRPQDRQFILSSKKLLLSDSGFYLCAWSRPSQGSQPQHFGDGTRLSIL.

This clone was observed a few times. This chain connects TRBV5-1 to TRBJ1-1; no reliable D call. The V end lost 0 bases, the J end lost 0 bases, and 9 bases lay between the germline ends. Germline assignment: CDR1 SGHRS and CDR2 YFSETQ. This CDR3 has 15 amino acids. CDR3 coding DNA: TGCGCCAGCAGCTTGGGACCCTACATGAACACTGAAGCTTTCTTT. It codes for CASSLGPYMNTEAFF.

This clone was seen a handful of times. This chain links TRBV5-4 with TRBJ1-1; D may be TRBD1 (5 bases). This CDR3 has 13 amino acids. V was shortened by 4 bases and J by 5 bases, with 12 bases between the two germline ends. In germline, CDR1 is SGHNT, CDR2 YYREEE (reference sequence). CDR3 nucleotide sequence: TGTGCCAGCAGCCTCGCAGGGAAAACTGAAGCTTTCTTT. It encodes CASSLAGKTEAFF.

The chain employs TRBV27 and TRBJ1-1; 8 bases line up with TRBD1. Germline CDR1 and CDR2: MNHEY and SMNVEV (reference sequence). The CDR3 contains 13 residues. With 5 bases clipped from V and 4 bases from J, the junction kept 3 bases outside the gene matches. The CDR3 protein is CASSPTGVTEAFF. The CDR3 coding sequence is TGTGCCAGCAGTCCGACAGGGGTCACTGAAGCTTTCTTT.

CDR3: CAWSAEDTQYF. In DNA form, the CDR3 reads TGTGCCTGGAGTGCAGAGGATACGCAGTATTTT. The J gene is TRBJ2-3, the V gene TRBV30; D unclear. Germline CDR1 is GTSNPN and CDR2 is SVGIG (reference sequence). The CDR3 contains 11 residues. V lost 1 base and J 6 bases, leaving 5 bases between the germline ends.

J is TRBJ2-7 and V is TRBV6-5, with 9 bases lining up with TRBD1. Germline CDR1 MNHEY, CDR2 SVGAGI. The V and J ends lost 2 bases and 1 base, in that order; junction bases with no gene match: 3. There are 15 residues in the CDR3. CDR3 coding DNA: TGTGCCAGCAGTTACACAGGACAGGGGTCCTACGAGCAGTACTTC. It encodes CASSYTGQGSYEQYF.

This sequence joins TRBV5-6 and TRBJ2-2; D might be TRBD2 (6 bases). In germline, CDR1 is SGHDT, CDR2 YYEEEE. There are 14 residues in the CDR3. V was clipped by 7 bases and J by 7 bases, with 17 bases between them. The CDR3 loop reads CASLEEGSNGELFF. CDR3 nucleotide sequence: TGTGCCAGCCTCGAGGAGGGCAGCAACGGGGAGCTGTTTTTT.

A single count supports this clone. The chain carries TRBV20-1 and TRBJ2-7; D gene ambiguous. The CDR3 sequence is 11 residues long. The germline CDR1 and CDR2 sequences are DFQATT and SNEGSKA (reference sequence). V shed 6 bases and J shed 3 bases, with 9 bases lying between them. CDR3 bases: TGCAGTGCCGAACTCGGCTACGAGCAGTACTTC. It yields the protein CSAELGYEQYF.

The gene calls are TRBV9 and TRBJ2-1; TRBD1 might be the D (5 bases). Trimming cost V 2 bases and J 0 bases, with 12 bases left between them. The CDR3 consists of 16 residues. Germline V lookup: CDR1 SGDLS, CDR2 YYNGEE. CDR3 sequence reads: CASSVAGASSYNEQFF. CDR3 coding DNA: TGTGCCAGCAGCGTTGCTGGGGCGAGCTCCTACAATGAGCAGTTCTTC.

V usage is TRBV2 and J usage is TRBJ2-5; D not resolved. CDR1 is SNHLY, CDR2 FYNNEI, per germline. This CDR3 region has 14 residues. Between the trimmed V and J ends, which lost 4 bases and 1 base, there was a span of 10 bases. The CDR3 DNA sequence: TGTGCCAGCAGTGGGACGCAACCCCAAGAGACCCAGTACTTC. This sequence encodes CASSGTQPQETQYF.

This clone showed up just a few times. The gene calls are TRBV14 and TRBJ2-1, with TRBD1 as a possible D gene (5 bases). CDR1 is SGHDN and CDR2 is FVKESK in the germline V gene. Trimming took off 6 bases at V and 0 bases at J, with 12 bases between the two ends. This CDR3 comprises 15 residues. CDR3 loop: CASRQTASSYNEQFF. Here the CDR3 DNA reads TGTGCCAGCAGGCAGACAGCCAGCTCCTACAATGAGCAGTTCTTC. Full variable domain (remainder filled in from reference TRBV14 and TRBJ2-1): EAGVTQFPSHSVIEKGQTVTLRCDPISGHDNLYWYRRVMGKEIKFLLHFVKESKQDESGMPNNRFLAERTGGTYSTLKVQPAELEDSGVYFCASRQTASSYNEQFFGPGTRLTVL.

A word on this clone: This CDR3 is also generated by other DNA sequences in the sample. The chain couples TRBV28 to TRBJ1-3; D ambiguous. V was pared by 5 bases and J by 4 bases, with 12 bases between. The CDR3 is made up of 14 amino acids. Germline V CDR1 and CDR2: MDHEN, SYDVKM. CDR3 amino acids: CASSPPVRGNTIYF. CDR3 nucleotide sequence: TGTGCCAGCAGTCCCCCGGTTAGGGGAAACACCATATATTTT.

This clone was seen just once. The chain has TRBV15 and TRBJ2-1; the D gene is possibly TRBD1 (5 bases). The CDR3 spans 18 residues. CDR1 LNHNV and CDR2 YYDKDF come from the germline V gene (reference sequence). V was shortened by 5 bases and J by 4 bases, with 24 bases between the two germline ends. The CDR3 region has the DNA TGTGCCACCAGCTCCCCGGGCAGGGTCTCTTCTTCATACAATGAGCAGTTCTTC. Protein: CATSSPGRVSSSYNEQFF.

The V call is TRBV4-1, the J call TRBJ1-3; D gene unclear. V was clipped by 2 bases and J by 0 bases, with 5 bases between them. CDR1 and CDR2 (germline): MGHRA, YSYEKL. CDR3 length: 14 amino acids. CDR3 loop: CASSQISSGNTIYF. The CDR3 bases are TGCGCCAGCAGCCAAATATCCTCTGGAAACACCATATATTTT.

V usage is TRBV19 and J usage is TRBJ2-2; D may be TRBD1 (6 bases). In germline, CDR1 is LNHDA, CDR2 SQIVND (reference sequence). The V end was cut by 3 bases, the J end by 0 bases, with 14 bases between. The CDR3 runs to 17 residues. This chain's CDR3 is CASSMLQGGPNTGELFF. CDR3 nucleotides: TGTGCCAGTAGTATGCTACAGGGCGGGCCGAACACCGGGGAGCTGTTTTTT.

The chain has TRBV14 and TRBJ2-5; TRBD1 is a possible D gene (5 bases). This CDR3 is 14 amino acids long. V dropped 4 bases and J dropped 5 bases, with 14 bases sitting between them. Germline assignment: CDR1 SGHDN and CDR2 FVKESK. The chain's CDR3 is CASSPQGPRETQYF. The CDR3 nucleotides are TGTGCCAGCAGCCCTCAGGGTCCCCGGGAGACCCAGTACTTC.

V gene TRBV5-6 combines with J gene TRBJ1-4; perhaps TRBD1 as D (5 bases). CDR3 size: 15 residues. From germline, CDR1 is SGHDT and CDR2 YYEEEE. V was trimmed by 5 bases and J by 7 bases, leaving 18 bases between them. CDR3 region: CASSLPGLTGEKLFF. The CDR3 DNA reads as TGTGCCAGCAGTTTACCGGGTCTAACAGGTGAAAAACTGTTTTTT.

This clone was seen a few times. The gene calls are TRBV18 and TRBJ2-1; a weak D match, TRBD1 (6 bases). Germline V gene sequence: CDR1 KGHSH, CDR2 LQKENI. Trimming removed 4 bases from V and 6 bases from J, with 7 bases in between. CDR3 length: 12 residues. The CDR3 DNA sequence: TGTGCCAGCTCACGGGACATCAATGAGCAGTTCTTC. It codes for CASSRDINEQFF.

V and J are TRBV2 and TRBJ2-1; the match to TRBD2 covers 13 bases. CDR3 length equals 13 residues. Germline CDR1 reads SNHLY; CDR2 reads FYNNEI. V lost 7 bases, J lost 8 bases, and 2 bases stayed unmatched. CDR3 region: CASTGLAGDEQFF. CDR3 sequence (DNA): TGTGCCAGCACTGGACTAGCGGGGGATGAGCAGTTCTTC.

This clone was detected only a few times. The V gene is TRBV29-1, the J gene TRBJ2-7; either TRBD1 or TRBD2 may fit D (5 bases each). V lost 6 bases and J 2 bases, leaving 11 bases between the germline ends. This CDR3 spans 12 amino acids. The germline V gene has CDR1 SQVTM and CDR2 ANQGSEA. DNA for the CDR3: TGCAGCGTCGGGACGGGTACCTACGAGCAGTACTTC. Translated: CSVGTGTYEQYF.

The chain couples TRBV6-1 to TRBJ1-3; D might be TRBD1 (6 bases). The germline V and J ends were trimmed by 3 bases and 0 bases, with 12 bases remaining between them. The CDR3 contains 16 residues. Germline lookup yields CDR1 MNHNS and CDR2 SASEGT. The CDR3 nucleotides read TGTGCCAGCAGTGATGGCAGGGGCCACTCTGGAAACACCATATATTTT. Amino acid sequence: CASSDGRGHSGNTIYF.

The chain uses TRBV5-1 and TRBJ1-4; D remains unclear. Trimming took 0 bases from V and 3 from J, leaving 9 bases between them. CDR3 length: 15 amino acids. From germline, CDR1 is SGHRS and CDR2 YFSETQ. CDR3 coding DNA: TGCGCCAGCAGCTTGGTCGCAGGCTCTAATGAAAAACTGTTTTTT. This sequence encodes CASSLVAGSNEKLFF.

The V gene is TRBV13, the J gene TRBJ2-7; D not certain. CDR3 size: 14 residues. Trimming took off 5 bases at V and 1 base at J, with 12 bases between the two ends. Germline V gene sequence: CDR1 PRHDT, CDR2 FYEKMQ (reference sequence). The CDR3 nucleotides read TGTGCCAGCAGCGTGGACCGTTCTTCCTACGAGCAGTACTTC. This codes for CASSVDRSSYEQYF. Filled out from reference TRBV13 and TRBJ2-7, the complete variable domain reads AAGVIQSPRHLIKEKRETATLKCYPIPRHDTVYWYQQGPGQDPQFLISFYEKMQSDKGSIPDRFSAQQFSDYHSELNMSSLELGDSALYFCASSVDRSSYEQYFGPGTRLTVT.

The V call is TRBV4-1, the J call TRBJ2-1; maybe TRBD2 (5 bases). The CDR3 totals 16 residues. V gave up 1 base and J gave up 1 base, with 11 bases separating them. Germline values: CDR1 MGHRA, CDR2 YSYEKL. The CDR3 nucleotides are TGCGCCAGCAGCCAAGGGCGGGCTAGTTCCTACAATGAGCAGTTCTTC. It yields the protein CASSQGRASSYNEQFF.

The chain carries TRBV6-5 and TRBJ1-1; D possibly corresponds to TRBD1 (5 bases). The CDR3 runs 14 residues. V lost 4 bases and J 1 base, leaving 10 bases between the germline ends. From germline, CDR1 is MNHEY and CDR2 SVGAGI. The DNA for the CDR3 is TGTGCCAGCAGTTCCTGGACAAAGAACACTGAAGCTTTCTTT. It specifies CASSSWTKNTEAFF.

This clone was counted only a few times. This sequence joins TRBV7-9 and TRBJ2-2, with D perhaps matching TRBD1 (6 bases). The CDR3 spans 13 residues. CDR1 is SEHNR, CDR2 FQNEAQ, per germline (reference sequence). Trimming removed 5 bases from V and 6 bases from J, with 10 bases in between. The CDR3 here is CASSLRTAGELFF. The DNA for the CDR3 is TGTGCCAGCAGCCTGCGGACAGCCGGGGAGCTGTTTTTT.

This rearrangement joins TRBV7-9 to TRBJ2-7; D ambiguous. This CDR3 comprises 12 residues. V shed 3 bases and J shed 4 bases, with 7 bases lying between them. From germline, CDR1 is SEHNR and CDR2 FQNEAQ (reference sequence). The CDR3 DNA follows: TGTGCCAGCAGCTTCCTGGGATACGAGCAGTACTTC. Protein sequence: CASSFLGYEQYF.

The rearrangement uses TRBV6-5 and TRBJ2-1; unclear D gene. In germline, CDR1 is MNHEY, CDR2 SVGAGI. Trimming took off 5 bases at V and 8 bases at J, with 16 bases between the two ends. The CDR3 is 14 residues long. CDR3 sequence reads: CASSLGRWIDEQFF. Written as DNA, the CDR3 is TGTGCCAGCAGTCTCGGCCGATGGATCGATGAGCAGTTCTTC.

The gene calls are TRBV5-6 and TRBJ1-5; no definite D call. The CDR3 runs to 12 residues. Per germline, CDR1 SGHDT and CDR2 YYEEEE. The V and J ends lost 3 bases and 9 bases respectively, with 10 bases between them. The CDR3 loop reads CASSSWPGPQHF. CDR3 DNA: TGTGCCAGCAGCTCCTGGCCGGGGCCCCAGCATTTT.